The source of this T cell receptor beta chain is a study of T cells after yellow fever vaccination. Study context: Preparation of fractions with low cell numbers was performed using SMART-Seq v4 Ultra Low Input.

This clonotype was picked up many times. What it binds is not known. Notes on the study in general: From the bulk population, abundant clonotypes could contaminate and appear within FACS-sorted repertoires.

V was clipped by 6 bases and J by 2 bases; unmatched bases: 8. The length of the CDR3 is 16 residues. CDR1 and CDR2 from the germline V gene are MDHEN and SYDVKM. The study made its TCR cDNA through 5'RACE template switching. That step introduced a universal primer site along with UMIs. TCRdb recomputed calls from the 5' RACE reads with MiXCR, one row per CDR3 protein. The data hold tens of thousands of distinct CDR3 sequences, with around 7.7% observed a single time. This receptor was taken from a man aged 18-30 years who received the YFV17D yellow fever vaccine. This chain links TRBV28 with TRBJ2-5, with 11 bases identical to TRBD2. The specimen comprised CD8+ T cells sorted from PBMCs, sampled around 10 days after the first yellow fever vaccination. CDR3 DNA sequence: TGTGCCAGCAGCCAACTAGCGGGAGATACACAAGAGACCCAGTACTTC. This codes for CASSQLAGDTQETQYF.